A single sample gave rise to the 25 T cell receptor beta chains below, sequenced in a study of blood T cell repertoires in COVID-19. Method: immunoSEQ multiplex PCR; TCRdb's copy keeps in-frame clones and lacks some. The sample contains 140,000 or so clones, about 87% of which appear only once. The sample comprised PBMCs or T cells enriched from blood (not recorded which). The origin of the receptors is a man aged 55 to 69 who had recovered from COVID-19.

For this clone: The conserved phenylalanine or tryptophan normally closing the CDR3 is absent here, so this likely arose from a read error. No DNA is shown, since the ends of the CDR3 on it are uncertain; the CDR3 is the one TCRdb lists. The chain employs TRBV5-1 and TRBJ2-7; the D call of TRBD1 is as the table states it, not checked on the DNA. From its first to its last residue, the CDR3 has 10 amino acids. Germline V gives CDR1 SGHRS, CDR2 YFSETQ. The CDR3 protein is CASPEGTGYL.

V gene TRBV18 combines with J gene TRBJ1-2, with D perhaps TRBD1 (6 bases). Trimming removed 1 base at V and 2 bases at J, with 8 bases between. This CDR3 contains 14 residues. Germline V CDR1 and CDR2: KGHSH, LQKENI. CDR3 coding DNA: TGTGCCAGCTCACCACTGGACAGAAACTATGGCTACACCTTC. Encoded protein: CASSPLDRNYGYTF.

This sequence joins TRBV30 and TRBJ1-2, with 12 bases lining up with TRBD1. Trimming cost V 3 bases and J 5 bases; bases outside gene matches: 7. CDR1 is GTSNPN and CDR2 is SVGIG in the germline V gene (reference sequence). The CDR3 sequence is 15 residues long. This CDR3 is CAWRGTGGASYGYTF. DNA of the CDR3: TGTGCCTGGAGGGGGACAGGGGGCGCGTCTTATGGCTACACCTTC.

This clone occurred a few times. The chain carries TRBV5-8 and TRBJ1-5; D not resolved. The V and J ends lost 5 bases and 2 bases respectively, with 14 bases between them. Per the germline V gene, CDR1 is SGHTS and CDR2 is YDEGEE. The CDR3 consists of 15 residues. In DNA form, the CDR3 reads TGTGCCAGCAGTTCATTTTCCGGAGGCAATCAGCCCCAGCATTTT. Its protein is CASSSFSGGNQPQHF.

The chain has TRBV29-1 and TRBJ2-7; 7 positions agree with TRBD1. CDR1 SQVTM and CDR2 ANQGSEA come from the germline V gene. Trimming removed 0 bases from V and 4 bases from J; junction bases left unmatched: 3. The CDR3 has 13 amino acids. The CDR3 loop is CSVEDDRAYEQYF. CDR3 bases: TGCAGCGTTGAAGACGACAGGGCTTACGAGCAGTACTTC.

The chain recombines TRBV14 with TRBJ1-4; D not resolved. The CDR3 runs 15 residues. CDR1 is SGHDN, CDR2 FVKESK, per germline. The ends were cut back, 0 bases at V and 8 bases at J, with 13 bases in the middle. The CDR3 sequence is CASSQDHLLREKLFF. CDR3 DNA: TGTGCCAGCAGCCAAGATCATCTATTGCGGGAAAAACTGTTTTTT.

This sequence joins TRBV3-1 (or the pseudogene TRBV3-2) and TRBJ2-7, with TRBD2 matching 7 bases. The CDR3 is made up of 16 amino acids. V was clipped by 1 base and J by 3 bases; unmatched bases: 9. Germline CDR1 is LGHDT and CDR2 is YNNKEL (reference sequence). The CDR3 sequence is CASSQAGSREYYEQYF. CDR3 DNA sequence: TGTGCCAGCAGCCAAGCGGGCTCGCGGGAGTACTACGAGCAGTACTTC.

The J gene is TRBJ1-4, the V gene TRBV24-1; TRBD1 aligns across 9 bases. Per the germline V gene, CDR1 is KGHDR and CDR2 is SFDVKD. V lost 3 bases and J lost 4; bases outside the gene matches: 5. The CDR3 contains 16 residues. CDR3 amino acids: CATSDPGQGSNEKLFF. The CDR3 nucleotides read TGTGCCACCAGTGATCCGGGACAGGGTAGTAATGAAAAACTGTTTTTT.

The rearrangement joins TRBV15 to TRBJ1-6; 7 positions agree with TRBD1. The CDR3 is made up of 14 amino acids. The V segment lost 7 bases and the J segment 10 bases; nucleotides outside the gene matches: 10. Germline-derived CDR1 and CDR2 are LNHNV and YYDKDF (reference sequence). The CDR3 nucleotides are TGTGCCACCAAACTAGGGACAGTAGCCTCACCCCTCCACTTT. Translated: CATKLGTVASPLHF. The full variable domain, completed using reference TRBV15 and TRBJ1-6, is DAMVIQNPRYQVTQFGKPVTLSCSQTLNHNVMYWYQQKSSQAPKLLFHYYDKDFNNEADTPDNFQSRRPNTSFCFLDIRSPGLGDTAMYLCATKLGTVASPLHFGNGTRLTVT.

The CDR3, as DNA: TGTGCCAGCCGAAGAACGGGAGTTACGGCCGGGGAGCTGTTTTTT. Translating it yields CASRRTGVTAGELFF. The J gene is TRBJ2-2, the V gene TRBV7-8; D might be TRBD2 (6 bases). The germline gives CDR1 SGHVS, CDR2 FQNEAQ. The CDR3 is 15 amino acids. Trimming cost V 8 bases and J 6 bases, with 19 bases left between them.

The rearrangement uses TRBV10-1 and TRBJ1-1; D is uncertain. CDR1 and CDR2 (germline): WNHNN, SYGVQD (reference sequence). The CDR3 extends over 13 amino acids. V lost 4 bases, J lost 1 base, and 7 bases lay in between. CDR3 amino acids: CASSVSWNTEAFF. The CDR3 nucleotides read TGCGCCAGCAGTGTAAGCTGGAACACTGAAGCTTTCTTT.

This clone was observed once. This chain joins TRBV6-5 and TRBJ2-3; TRBD2 aligns across 10 bases. The CDR3 is 15 amino acids. V trimming: 3 bases; J trimming: 4 bases; junction bases outside the gene matches: 4. Germline assignment: CDR1 MNHEY and CDR2 SVGAGI. The CDR3 sequence: CASSYLAGVSDTQYF. The CDR3 bases are TGTGCCAGCAGTTATCTAGCGGGGGTTTCAGATACGCAGTATTTT.

The chain recombines TRBV5-8 with TRBJ2-1; no clear D. The CDR3 is 16 residues long. Trimming removed 0 bases at V and 0 bases at J, with 10 bases between. Looked up from germline, CDR1 is SGHTS and CDR2 is YDEGEE. CDR3 coding DNA: TGTGCCAGCAGCTTGGCATCGCTGAGCTCCTACAATGAGCAGTTCTTC. Its protein product is CASSLASLSSYNEQFF.

The CDR3: CASSATVGSTEAFF. CDR3 in DNA: TGCGCCAGCAGCGCGACGGTGGGGAGCACTGAAGCTTTCTTT. The chain uses TRBV5-1 and TRBJ1-1; D gene unclear. The CDR3 is 14 residues long. The ends were cut back, 4 bases at V and 4 bases at J, with 14 bases in the middle. Germline CDR1 is SGHRS and CDR2 is YFSETQ.

The V and J genes are TRBV5-1 and TRBJ2-1; possible D gene TRBD2, 5 bases. Germline CDR1 SGHRS, CDR2 YFSETQ. The CDR3 totals 15 residues. Deletions cut 0 bases from V and 3 bases from J, with 10 bases between. The CDR3 nucleotides are TGCGCCAGCAGCTTGGCCAGGACTGTCTACAATGAGCAGTTCTTC. The encoded protein is CASSLARTVYNEQFF.

The chain is built from TRBV6-6 and TRBJ1-1; no definite D call. This CDR3 is 14 amino acids long. The ends were cut back, 5 bases at V and 4 bases at J, with 14 bases in the middle. Germline V lookup: CDR1 MNHNY, CDR2 SVGAGI (reference sequence). In DNA, the CDR3 is TGTGCCAGCAGTGCCCAGGCGGCGGGCACTGAAGCTTTCTTT. As protein: CASSAQAAGTEAFF.

The CDR3: CAGGYGYTF. DNA for the CDR3: TGTGCCGGAGGCTATGGCTACACCTTC. V is TRBV21-1 and J is TRBJ1-2. TRBV21-1 is noted as a pseudogene. The CDR3 length is 9 residues.

The rearrangement links TRBV19 to TRBJ2-3, with 7 bases identical to TRBD2. CDR1 and CDR2 (germline): LNHDA, SQIVND (reference sequence). The CDR3 length is 16 residues. With 2 bases clipped from V and 0 bases from J, the junction kept 5 bases outside the gene matches. Here the CDR3 DNA reads TGTGCCAGTAGTATAAGGCTAGCGGCTAGCACAGATACGCAGTATTTT. It yields the protein CASSIRLAASTDTQYF.

V is TRBV19 and J is TRBJ2-7, with D maybe TRBD2 (6 bases). The CDR3 runs 16 residues. From germline, CDR1 is LNHDA and CDR2 SQIVND (reference sequence). In DNA form, the CDR3 reads TGTCCCCCTGTCGGGGAGGTCTTTTCCCTACTCGGAGAGCAGTACTTC. Amino acid sequence: CPPVGEVFSLLGEQYF.

The J gene is TRBJ2-1, the V gene TRBV9; TRBD2 aligns across 10 bases. The germline gives CDR1 SGDLS, CDR2 YYNGEE. This CDR3 comprises 15 residues. The V segment lost 4 bases and the J segment 4 bases; nucleotides outside the gene matches: 5. The DNA of the CDR3 is TGTGCCAGCAGCCATACTAGCGGGACTTACAATGAGCAGTTCTTC. This translates into CASSHTSGTYNEQFF.

This clone was seen only once. The rearrangement links TRBV19 to TRBJ2-5, with 8 bases aligning to TRBD1. The germline V gene encodes CDR1 LNHDA and CDR2 SQIVND (reference sequence). This CDR3 region has 15 residues. The trim removed 4 bases at V and 5 bases at J, leaving 9 bases unmatched. Here the CDR3 DNA reads TGTGCCAGTAGTAGTTACAGGGGGGTCGAGGAGACCCAGTACTTC. This sequence encodes CASSSYRGVEETQYF.

A single count supports this clone. This chain links TRBV19 with TRBJ2-3; 11 bases are shared with TRBD2. Germline loops: CDR1 LNHDA, CDR2 SQIVND (reference sequence). This CDR3 spans 15 amino acids. V dropped 6 bases and J dropped 4; count of bases not matched to a gene: 6. DNA for the CDR3: TGTGCCAGTAGGGAAACTAGCGGGAGTCCAGATACGCAGTATTTT. Residues: CASRETSGSPDTQYF.

This chain links TRBV20-1 with TRBJ2-3; 8 bases line up with TRBD1. Germline V CDR1 and CDR2: DFQATT, SNEGSKA (reference sequence). Germline trimming cut 5 bases from V and 6 bases from J; bases unmatched to any gene: 1. The CDR3 consists of 11 residues. The CDR3 loop reads CSARTGDTQYF. DNA of the CDR3: TGCAGTGCTCGGACAGGGGATACGCAGTATTTT.

This chain uses TRBV18 with TRBJ1-1; D not certain. CDR1 KGHSH and CDR2 LQKENI come from the germline V gene. Trimming took off 3 bases at V and 2 bases at J, with 10 bases between the two ends. The CDR3 is 14 residues long. CDR3 loop: CASSPSQLNTEAFF. In DNA, the CDR3 is TGTGCCAGCTCACCTTCCCAGTTAAACACTGAAGCTTTCTTT.

This chain uses TRBV2 with TRBJ2-7; the match to TRBD2 covers 7 bases. The V gene end was trimmed by 4 bases and the J gene end by 2 bases; junction bases not matched to a gene: 8. This CDR3 has 15 amino acids. CDR1 and CDR2 from the germline V gene are SNHLY and FYNNEI. In nucleotides, the CDR3 is TGTGCCAGCAGTGCGCACGCCGGGGGGACCTACGAGCAGTACTTC. Its protein is CASSAHAGGTYEQYF.